Presented here are 27 T cell receptor beta chains from one specimen sequenced in a study of shared clonotypes between healthy human individuals. Clones were read by immunoSEQ multiplex PCR, and TCRdb kept only the in-frame ones, dropping some. The data hold approximately 2.5 million clones, with more than 80% observed a single time. Specimen: naive CD4+ T cells sorted from blood. The subset here: CD45RA+ positively selected. Receptor source: a man aged 18 to 29 in good health.

The rearrangement joins TRBV7-9 to TRBJ1-2, with D unresolved. V lost 5 bases, J lost 4 bases, and 14 bases lay in between. This CDR3 has 14 residues. CDR1 SEHNR and CDR2 FQNEAQ come from the germline V gene (reference sequence). The CDR3, as DNA: TGTGCCAGCAGCCCGACTATTCCTTCCTATGGCTACACCTTC. It codes for CASSPTIPSYGYTF.

The rearrangement uses TRBV19 and TRBJ2-1, with a possible D match to TRBD1 (6 bases). This CDR3 region has 15 residues. V was trimmed by 5 bases and J by 4 bases, leaving 15 bases between them. Germline V lookup: CDR1 LNHDA, CDR2 SQIVND (reference sequence). The CDR3 is CASSLGQTQYNEQFF. In DNA form, the CDR3 reads TGTGCCAGTAGTCTCGGACAGACGCAGTACAATGAGCAGTTCTTC.

V is TRBV6-4 and J is TRBJ1-1, with TRBD1 matching 10 bases. CDR3 length: 17 residues. Germline lookup yields CDR1 MRHNA and CDR2 SNTAGT. V was clipped by 2 bases and J by 0 bases; unmatched bases: 6. As DNA, the CDR3 is TGTGCCAGCAGTGACCGACAGGGGGCGAGGGTGAACACTGAAGCTTTCTTT. This encodes CASSDRQGARVNTEAFF.

This chain joins TRBV19 and TRBJ1-2; perhaps TRBD1 as D (5 bases). Germline CDR1 LNHDA, CDR2 SQIVND (reference sequence). The V and J ends lost 2 bases and 11 bases respectively, with 15 bases between them. This CDR3 contains 13 residues. As DNA, the CDR3 is TGTGCCAGTAGTATACAGGGAGAAGAAGGATACACCTTC. The encoded protein is CASSIQGEEGYTF.

The V and J genes are TRBV7-6 and TRBJ1-5, with D tentatively TRBD1 (5 bases). V shed 4 bases and J shed 10 bases, with 11 bases lying between them. This CDR3 has 12 residues. Germline V CDR1 and CDR2: SGHVS, FNYEAQ. CDR3 bases: TGTGCCAGCAGCTCCGCGGGGGTACCCCAGCATTTT. This encodes CASSSAGVPQHF. The full variable domain, in which reference TRBV7-6 and TRBJ1-5 provide the parts outside the CDR3, is GAGVSQSPRYKVTKRGQDVALRCDPISGHVSLYWYRQALGQGPEFLTYFNYEAQQDKSGLPNDRFSAERPEGSISTLTIQRTEQRDSAMYRCASSSAGVPQHFGDGTRLSIL.

This clone was detected once. The chain has TRBV30 and TRBJ2-3, with 8 nucleotides matching TRBD1. In germline, CDR1 is GTSNPN, CDR2 SVGIG (reference sequence). After removal of 1 base from V and 3 bases from J, the junction contained 12 bases not matched to a gene. The CDR3 runs 17 residues. CDR3 coding DNA: TGTGCCTGGAGTGGACCCACGGACAGGGCTTTTACAGATACGCAGTATTTT. It encodes CAWSGPTDRAFTDTQYF. The entire variable domain, with the rest obtained from reference TRBV30 and TRBJ2-3, is as follows: SQTIHQWPATLVQPVGSPLSLECTVEGTSNPNLYWYRQAAGRGLQLLFYSVGIGQISSEVPQNLSASRPQDRQFILSSKKLLLSDSGFYLCAWSGPTDRAFTDTQYFGPGTRLTVL.

The genes are TRBV6-5 and TRBJ1-5; 8 bases agree with TRBD1. Germline assignment: CDR1 MNHEY and CDR2 SVGAGI. V shed 2 bases and J 7 bases; nucleotides not matched to a gene: 7. The length of the CDR3 is 15 residues. The CDR3 sequence: CASSYLRDRRQPQHF. The CDR3, as DNA: TGTGCCAGCAGTTACCTCCGGGACAGGAGACAGCCCCAGCATTTT.

The chain uses TRBV18 and TRBJ2-5, with TRBD2 matching over 9 bases. Germline loops: CDR1 KGHSH, CDR2 LQKENI. CDR3 length: 15 amino acids. The ends lost 1 base at V and 4 bases at J; junction bases unmatched: 4. CDR3 loop: CASSPRRGGRETQYF. The CDR3 DNA follows: TGTGCCAGCTCACCACGGCGGGGGGGCCGAGAGACCCAGTACTTC.

The genes are TRBV2 and TRBJ2-3, with D possibly being TRBD1 (5 bases). Per germline, CDR1 SNHLY and CDR2 FYNNEI. V was clipped by 4 bases and J by 12 bases, with 11 bases between them. This CDR3 region has 11 residues. DNA for the CDR3: TGTGCCAGCAGTGTGGGGCCGTACCAGTATTTT. Translating gives CASSVGPYQYF. Full variable domain (outside the CDR3, taken from reference TRBV2 and TRBJ2-3): EPEVTQTPSHQVTQMGQEVILRCVPISNHLYFYWYRQILGQKVEFLVSFYNNEISEKSEIFDDQFSVERPDGSNFTLKIRSTKLEDSAMYFCASSVGPYQYFGPGTRLTVL.

The chain recombines TRBV11-3 with TRBJ1-1; D is ambiguous. Germline V lookup: CDR1 SGHNT, CDR2 YENEEA. Trimming stripped 5 bases from V and 5 bases from J, with 9 bases between. The CDR3 extends over 12 amino acids. The CDR3 DNA follows: TGTGCCAGCAGCCCTCGTCCGACTGAAGCTTTCTTT. Translation: CASSPRPTEAFF.

The gene calls are TRBV4-3 and TRBJ1-6; D gene ambiguous. The CDR3 length is 15 residues. V was pared by 2 bases and J by 10 bases, with 15 bases between. The germline CDR1 and CDR2 sequences are LGHNA and YSLEER. The CDR3 loop is CASSQTTGRESPLHF. DNA for the CDR3: TGCGCCAGCAGCCAAACCACGGGGAGGGAATCACCCCTCCACTTT.

This chain joins TRBV7-2 and TRBJ2-2, with D possibly TRBD2 on 5 matching bases. The CDR3 is 14 amino acids. Germline assignment: CDR1 SGHTA and CDR2 FQGNSA. V was pared by 5 bases and J by 6 bases, with 13 bases between. This chain's CDR3 is CASSRGGSAGELFF. CDR3 bases: TGTGCCAGCAGCCGAGGCGGGTCCGCCGGGGAGCTGTTTTTT. The full variable domain, completed using reference TRBV7-2 and TRBJ2-2, is GAGVSQSPSNKVTEKGKDVELRCDPISGHTALYWYRQSLGQGLEFLIYFQGNSAPDKSGLPSDRFSAERTGGSVSTLTIQRTQQEDSAVYLCASSRGGSAGELFFGEGSRLTVL.

This clone was found once. This chain links TRBV30 with TRBJ2-1; 10 positions agree with TRBD2. V lost 1 base and J lost 8; bases outside the gene matches: 5. CDR1 is GTSNPN and CDR2 is SVGIG in the germline V gene (reference sequence). This CDR3 contains 14 residues. DNA for the CDR3: TGTGCCTGGAGTGCGGCTAGCGGGAGCTATGAGCAGTTCTTC. Its translation is CAWSAASGSYEQFF.

The genes are TRBV30 and TRBJ2-5, with D possibly TRBD2 on 6 matching bases. Trimming shortened V by 0 bases and J by 6 bases, and 14 bases separated the two germline ends. Germline CDR1 GTSNPN, CDR2 SVGIG (reference sequence). This CDR3 contains 14 residues. The CDR3 DNA follows: TGTGCCTGGAGTGTACTGTCTAGCGTGAAGACCCAGTACTTC. As protein: CAWSVLSSVKTQYF.

This rearrangement joins TRBV5-1 to TRBJ2-5, with TRBD2 as a possible D gene (5 bases). This CDR3 has 15 residues. V was trimmed by 4 bases and J by 2 bases, leaving 15 bases between them. The germline V gene encodes CDR1 SGHRS and CDR2 YFSETQ. The CDR3 DNA reads as TGCGCCAGCAGCCCGGAAGGCGGGTTTCAAGAGACCCAGTACTTC. Translated: CASSPEGGFQETQYF.

The rearrangement links TRBV30 to TRBJ2-7, with 10 bases that match TRBD1. The CDR3 consists of 13 residues. Looked up from germline, CDR1 is GTSNPN and CDR2 is SVGIG (reference sequence). Trimming cost V 6 bases and J 6 bases; bases outside gene matches: 8. CDR3 region: CACQTGGIGEQYF. The CDR3 region has the DNA TGTGCCTGCCAGACAGGGGGCATTGGCGAGCAGTACTTC.

Turning to this clone: Within the sample, other DNA sequences also encode this same CDR3. The CDR3 region is CASSPDRGNEQFF. In DNA form, the CDR3 reads TGCGCCAGCAGCCCCGACAGGGGCAATGAGCAGTTCTTC. This chain links TRBV5-1 with TRBJ2-1, with TRBD1 matching over 8 bases. Germline V gene data show CDR1 as SGHRS and CDR2 as YFSETQ. CDR3 length: 13 amino acids. V was clipped by 4 bases and J by 6 bases; unmatched bases: 3.

V and J are TRBV7-9 and TRBJ2-2; D is perhaps TRBD2 (6 bases). Germline values: CDR1 SEHNR, CDR2 FQNEAQ (reference sequence). The V gene lost 2 bases and the J gene lost 2 bases, with 9 bases spanning the gap. CDR3 length: 15 amino acids. The CDR3, as DNA: TGTGCCAGCAGCTTATTCGGGACTAACACCGGGGAGCTGTTTTTT. It is translated as CASSLFGTNTGELFF.

The J gene is TRBJ1-6, the V gene TRBV5-5; tentatively, D is TRBD1 (6 bases). Germline assignment: CDR1 SGHKS and CDR2 YYEKEE (reference sequence). Between the trimmed V and J ends, which lost 2 bases and 0 bases, there was a span of 9 bases. The length of the CDR3 is 16 residues. CDR3 residues: CASSLQGSSYNSPLHF. CDR3 nucleotide sequence: TGTGCCAGCAGCTTACAGGGAAGCTCCTATAATTCACCCCTCCACTTT.

V gene TRBV6-1 combines with J gene TRBJ1-5; D call uncertain. Deletions cut 6 bases from V and 5 bases from J, with 11 bases between. This CDR3 has 13 amino acids. Germline CDR1 is MNHNS and CDR2 is SASEGT. CDR3 region: CASSRSLDQPQHF. The CDR3 nucleotides read TGTGCCAGCAGCCGGTCCCTAGATCAGCCCCAGCATTTT.

V is TRBV10-3 and J is TRBJ1-3; D remains ambiguous. Deletions cut 4 bases from V and 4 bases from J, with 8 bases between. Looked up from germline, CDR1 is ENHRY and CDR2 is SYGVKD. The CDR3 is 13 amino acids. The chain's CDR3 is CAISVSSGNTIYF. CDR3 DNA: TGTGCCATCAGTGTCTCTTCCGGAAACACCATATATTTT.

J is TRBJ2-3 and V is TRBV5-1; no definite D call. Per germline, CDR1 SGHRS and CDR2 YFSETQ. V shed 0 bases and J shed 6 bases, with 14 bases lying between them. This CDR3 has 15 amino acids. Here the CDR3 DNA reads TGCGCCAGCAGCTTGGTTCCTCTCTCTAGGGATACGCAGTATTTT. Translating it yields CASSLVPLSRDTQYF.

The gene calls are TRBV2 and TRBJ2-7; 7 nucleotides match TRBD2. Germline CDR1 reads SNHLY; CDR2 reads FYNNEI. The CDR3 has 13 residues. Trimming removed 4 bases from V and 13 bases from J; junction bases left unmatched: 13. The CDR3 sequence: CASSGVTLAFIYF. The CDR3 DNA reads as TGTGCCAGCAGTGGCGTCACACTAGCGTTCATATACTTC.

With regard to this clone: Other DNA sequences from this sample encode an identical CDR3 as well. V gene TRBV5-1 combines with J gene TRBJ2-2; the match to TRBD1 covers 8 bases. V lost 0 bases to trimming and J lost 4 bases; unmatched junction nucleotides: 2. The CDR3 runs 15 residues. Germline lookup yields CDR1 SGHRS and CDR2 YFSETQ. The CDR3 bases are TGCGCCAGCAGCTTGGGACAGGGGAGCACCGGGGAGCTGTTTTTT. Translated, it gives CASSLGQGSTGELFF.

As concerns this clone: The identical CDR3 is also encoded by other nucleotide sequences in the sample. The chain links TRBV5-1 to TRBJ2-1, with 12 positions matching TRBD1. This CDR3 contains 15 residues. Germline CDR1 reads SGHRS; CDR2 reads YFSETQ. The V segment lost 4 bases and the J segment 6 bases; nucleotides outside the gene matches: 5. CDR3 in DNA: TGCGCCAGCAGCGCGGGACAGGGGGCAGGCAATGAGCAGTTCTTC. This codes for CASSAGQGAGNEQFF.

The genes are TRBV5-1 and TRBJ2-3, with no clear D. Between the trimmed V and J ends, which lost 0 bases and 2 bases, there was a span of 7 bases. The CDR3 runs to 14 residues. CDR1 and CDR2 (germline): SGHRS, YFSETQ. CDR3 in amino acids: CASSLAPPTDTQYF. CDR3 bases: TGCGCCAGCAGCTTGGCCCCCCCCACAGATACGCAGTATTTT.

The rearrangement joins TRBV28 to TRBJ1-5; D not resolved. V dropped 2 bases and J dropped 6 bases, with 20 bases sitting between them. This CDR3 comprises 17 residues. In germline, CDR1 is MDHEN, CDR2 SYDVKM. For the CDR3, the DNA is TGTGCCAGCAGTTTAGGTCGGGTAGGGCTGAGGTCTCAGCCCCAGCATTTT. Protein: CASSLGRVGLRSQPQHF.